Included here is one TCR beta chain sequence, with context. Its antigen is unidentified. This specimen belongs to a study of cytomegalovirus exposure and HLA in healthy donors. General observations from the study: Confirmation in vitro established that a few CMV-associated chains were specific for CMV antigens. Published work reported that the classifier diagnosed cytomegalovirus status with high specificity and sensitivity. Some TCR beta chains (roughly 160 of them) were listed as cytomegalovirus-associated.

Measured with immunoSEQ multiplex PCR; TCRdb has only the in-frame clones, and not every one. In the table there are 90,000 to 100,000 clones, 93% of which are singletons. The CDR3 consists of 13 residues. Trimming stripped 6 bases from V and 13 bases from J, with 19 bases between. From germline, CDR1 is SNHLY and CDR2 FYNNEI. The donors belonged to the approximately 120-subject validation cohort, separate from the 666-subject first cohort. The chain is built from TRBV2 and TRBJ1-5, with D perhaps TRBD1 (6 bases). The sequenced sample was PBMCs. This receptor was taken from a woman aged 25 to 39 in good health and CMV-seropositive. The CDR3 DNA reads as TGTGCCAGCAGCGCCGGGGCAGGGGCCGGTCAGCATTTT. As protein: CASSAGAGAGQHF.